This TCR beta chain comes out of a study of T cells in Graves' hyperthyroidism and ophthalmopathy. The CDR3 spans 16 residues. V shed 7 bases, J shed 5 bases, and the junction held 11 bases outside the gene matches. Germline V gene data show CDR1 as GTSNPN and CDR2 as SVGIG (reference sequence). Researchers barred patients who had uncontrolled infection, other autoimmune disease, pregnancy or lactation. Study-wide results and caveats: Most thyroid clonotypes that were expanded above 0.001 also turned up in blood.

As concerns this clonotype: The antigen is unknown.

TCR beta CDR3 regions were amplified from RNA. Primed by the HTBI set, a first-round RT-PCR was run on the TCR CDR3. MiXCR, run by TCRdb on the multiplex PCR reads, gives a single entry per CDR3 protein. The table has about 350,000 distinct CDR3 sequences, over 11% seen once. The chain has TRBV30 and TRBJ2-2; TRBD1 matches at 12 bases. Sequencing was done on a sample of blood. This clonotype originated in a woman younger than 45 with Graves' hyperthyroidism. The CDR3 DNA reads TGTGCCTTAGCGGGACAGGGGGCGAGTAGGACCGGGGAGCTGTTTTTT. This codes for CALAGQGASRTGELFF.